Below, 28 T cell receptor beta chains from the same sample are listed, as sequenced in a study of CD8 T cells in ankylosing spondylitis. In TCRdb, the 5' RACE reads were re-called with MiXCR into one record per CDR3 protein. The data contain a few hundred thousand distinct CDR3 sequences, around 21% of them singletons. Sequences were obtained from blood, either unsorted or a sorted T cell fraction (not recorded which). The source is a female donor with ankylosing spondylitis or in good health (not recorded which).

The chain uses TRBV7-8 and TRBJ2-3, with TRBD2 matching over 9 bases. The germline V gene has CDR1 SGHVS and CDR2 FQNEAQ. The CDR3 has 17 amino acids. V was pared by 1 base and J by 6 bases, with 11 bases of the junction left unmatched. CDR3 amino acids: CASSLGVPGLARDTQYF. The CDR3 DNA is TGTGCCAGCAGCTTAGGGGTACCGGGACTAGCAAGGGATACGCAGTATTTT.

This clonotype came up many times. This chain uses TRBV6-1 with TRBJ2-1; either TRBD1 or TRBD2 may supply D (5 bases each). The CDR3 extends over 13 amino acids. Deletions cut 9 bases from V and 0 bases from J, with 9 bases between. Germline CDR1 and CDR2: MNHNS and SASEGT. The CDR3 is CARGDVSYNEQFF. DNA of the CDR3: TGTGCCAGGGGGGACGTCTCCTACAATGAGCAGTTCTTC.

The CDR3 loop reads CASSTLPGFDTGELFF. DNA for the CDR3: TGTGCCAGCAGCACACTACCCGGGTTCGACACCGGGGAGCTGTTTTTT. The J gene is TRBJ2-2, the V gene TRBV5-6, with unresolved D. The CDR3 contains 16 residues. Germline V gives CDR1 SGHDT, CDR2 YYEEEE. V was clipped by 4 bases and J by 3 bases, with 16 bases between them.

The chain couples TRBV5-1 to TRBJ2-2; D remains ambiguous. The CDR3 totals 15 residues. V was cut by 0 bases and J by 5 bases, with 11 bases left in between. From germline, CDR1 is SGHRS and CDR2 YFSETQ. CDR3 region: CASSLAVQATGELFF. The DNA of the CDR3 is TGCGCCAGCAGCTTGGCCGTCCAGGCGACCGGGGAGCTGTTTTTT.

This clonotype was detected ten times or more. The chain carries TRBV9 and TRBJ2-5; D not certain. V dropped 0 bases and J dropped 5 bases, with 17 bases sitting between them. CDR1 is SGDLS, CDR2 YYNGEE, per germline. CDR3 length: 16 amino acids. The CDR3 region has the DNA TGTGCCAGCAGCGTAGGAGGAGCTGACGCCGTGGAGACCCAGTACTTC. Translated, it gives CASSVGGADAVETQYF.

This CDR3 reads CASSDPRVQETQYF. For the CDR3, the DNA is TGCGCCAGCAGCGACCCCAGGGTCCAAGAGACCCAGTACTTC. This chain uses TRBV5-1 with TRBJ2-5; D is perhaps TRBD1 (5 bases). The germline V gene encodes CDR1 SGHRS and CDR2 YFSETQ. Trimming removed 4 bases from V and 1 base from J, with 11 bases in between. This CDR3 is built from 14 residues. Looking up the rest from reference TRBV5-1 and TRBJ2-5 gives the full variable domain: KAGVTQTPRYLIKTRGQQVTLSCSPISGHRSVSWYQQTPGQGLQFLFEYFSETQRNKGNFPGRFSGRQFSNSRSEMNVSTLELGDSALYLCASSDPRVQETQYFGPGTRLLVL.

This clonotype showed up just a few times. This chain uses TRBV4-3 with TRBJ2-7; the match to TRBD1 covers 11 bases. CDR1 is LGHNA, CDR2 YSLEER, per germline. V was pared by 1 base and J by 6 bases, with 8 bases of the junction left unmatched. CDR3 length: 16 amino acids. CDR3 DNA: TGCGCCAGCAGCCAAGTCGGAGGACAGGGGGCGGGCGAGCAGTACTTC. Protein: CASSQVGGQGAGEQYF.

This clonotype appeared many times. The gene calls are TRBV4-3 and TRBJ2-1; TRBD2 aligns across 15 bases. The trim removed 0 bases at V and 9 bases at J, leaving 3 bases unmatched. Per the germline V gene, CDR1 is LGHNA and CDR2 is YSLEER. CDR3 size: 16 residues. The CDR3 loop reads CASSQEGGLAGGEQFF. The CDR3 DNA follows: TGCGCCAGCAGCCAAGAAGGGGGACTAGCGGGAGGTGAGCAGTTCTTC.

At least ten counts were recorded for this clonotype. The chain has TRBV29-1 and TRBJ2-5, with 9 bases lining up with TRBD2. With 4 bases clipped from V and 2 bases from J, the junction kept 8 bases outside the gene matches. The germline CDR1 and CDR2 sequences are SQVTM and ANQGSEA. The CDR3 extends over 15 amino acids. In DNA, the CDR3 is TGCAGCGTTGCGAACCCGACTAGCGGACAAGAGACCCAGTACTTC. Its protein product is CSVANPTSGQETQYF.

This clonotype was seen a few times. This sequence joins TRBV18 and TRBJ2-7; either TRBD1 or TRBD2 may fit D (5 bases each). Germline V gene sequence: CDR1 KGHSH, CDR2 LQKENI. V shed 4 bases and J shed 3 bases, with 10 bases lying between them. The CDR3 runs 13 residues. The CDR3: CASSRLGVYEQYF. In DNA, the CDR3 is TGTGCCAGCTCACGGCTGGGGGTCTACGAGCAGTACTTC.

The rearrangement joins TRBV20-1 to TRBJ2-3; possibly TRBD2 for D (6 bases). Deletions cut 0 bases from V and 1 base from J, with 8 bases between. The germline CDR1 and CDR2 sequences are DFQATT and SNEGSKA (reference sequence). The CDR3 runs to 14 residues. CDR3 sequence reads: CSAREWEGTDTQYF. The CDR3 DNA reads TGCAGTGCTAGAGAGTGGGAGGGCACAGATACGCAGTATTTT.

The chain uses TRBV28 and TRBJ2-5; possibly TRBD1 or TRBD2 for D (5 bases each). V shed 5 bases and J shed 5 bases, with 18 bases lying between them. Looked up from germline, CDR1 is MDHEN and CDR2 is SYDVKM. CDR3 length equals 15 residues. The DNA for the CDR3 is TGTGCCAGCAGTGCCCAGAGGGGCTCTTGGGAGACCCAGTACTTC. It translates to CASSAQRGSWETQYF. The complete variable domain, with remaining parts taken from reference TRBV28 and TRBJ2-5, reads DVKVTQSSRYLVKRTGEKVFLECVQDMDHENMFWYRQDPGLGLRLIYFSYDVKMKEKGDIPEGYSVSREKKERFSLILESASTNQTSMYLCASSAQRGSWETQYFGPGTRLLVL.

On this clonotype itself: The CDR3 carries no conserved terminal phenylalanine or tryptophan, so it likely arises from a read error. V gene TRBV29-1 combines with J gene TRBJ2-7; perhaps D is TRBD1 or TRBD2 (5 bases each). The CDR3 totals 13 residues. Per the germline V gene, CDR1 is SQVTM and CDR2 is ANQGSEA. Trimming left V 6 bases short and J 2 bases short, with 14 bases between. CDR3 sequence reads: CSVVGRNTYEQYS. In DNA form, the CDR3 reads TGCAGCGTGGTGGGACGAAATACCTACGAGCAGTACTCC.

This clonotype occurred a few times. The chain uses TRBV10-3 and TRBJ2-7; D remains ambiguous. From germline, CDR1 is ENHRY and CDR2 SYGVKD. Trimming stripped 0 bases from V and 7 bases from J, with 13 bases between. The CDR3 is 14 residues long. In nucleotides, the CDR3 is TGTGCCATCAGTGAGTCTGGCCGACCGACGGAGCAGTACTTC. Residues: CAISESGRPTEQYF.

This clonotype was seen many times. V and J are TRBV29-1 and TRBJ1-1, with a tentative D call TRBD1 (6 bases). This CDR3 has 12 amino acids. V was trimmed by 4 bases and J by 5 bases, leaving 11 bases between them. Per the germline V gene, CDR1 is SQVTM and CDR2 is ANQGSEA. The CDR3 region is CSVGQGWTEAFF. The CDR3 DNA is TGCAGCGTTGGTCAGGGGTGGACTGAAGCTTTCTTT.

The gene calls are TRBV12-3 or TRBV12-4 and TRBJ1-1; the D gene is possibly TRBD1 (5 bases). The CDR3 covers 14 residues. V was shortened by 7 bases and J by 1 base, with 13 bases between the two germline ends. This CDR3 reads CASNPLGGNTEAFF. Here the CDR3 DNA reads TGTGCCAGCAACCCTCTCGGGGGGAACACTGAAGCTTTCTTT.

This chain uses TRBV6-5 with TRBJ2-7; TRBD2 might be the D (6 bases). This CDR3 has 14 amino acids. V was clipped by 4 bases and J by 2 bases, with 12 bases between them. Germline V gene sequence: CDR1 MNHEY, CDR2 SVGAGI. The CDR3 DNA follows: TGTGCCAGCAGTTTCGGGACTGGAGCCTACGAGCAGTACTTC. Translated: CASSFGTGAYEQYF.

This clonotype was seen only a few times. This rearrangement joins TRBV28 to TRBJ1-5, with D possibly TRBD1 on 5 matching bases. The V gene's germline CDR1 is MDHEN and CDR2 SYDVKM. Trimming cost V 5 bases and J 5 bases, with 13 bases left between them. The length of the CDR3 is 14 residues. CDR3 protein: CASSPTGVHQPQHF. CDR3 nucleotide sequence: TGTGCCAGCAGTCCTACGGGGGTCCATCAGCCCCAGCATTTT.

The CDR3: CATGGTARNTEAFF. CDR3 nucleotide sequence: TGTGCCACCGGAGGGACAGCGAGGAACACTGAAGCTTTCTTT. The chain recombines TRBV14 with TRBJ1-1, with 7 bases matching TRBD1. Germline assignment: CDR1 SGHDN and CDR2 FVKESK. There are 14 residues in the CDR3. Trimming at V came to 10 bases and at J to 1 base, leaving 9 bases not matched to a gene.

Only a few counts were recorded for this clonotype. The chain has TRBV3-1 and TRBJ2-5, with D uncertain. CDR1 and CDR2 from the germline V gene are LGHDT and YNNKEL (reference sequence). The CDR3 runs 14 residues. Trimming took off 1 base at V and 1 base at J, with 7 bases between the two ends. The CDR3 DNA sequence: TGTGCCAGCAGCCAAGGGCACCTCCAAGAGACCCAGTACTTC. Translation gives CASSQGHLQETQYF.

This clonotype was seen many times. The CDR3 sequence is CASSEKWDYSYEQYF. CDR3 bases: TGTGCCAGCAGTGAAAAGTGGGACTACTCCTACGAGCAGTACTTC. The chain recombines TRBV25-1 with TRBJ2-7; TRBD2 agrees at 7 bases. CDR1 is MGHDK and CDR2 is SYGVNS in the germline V gene. The CDR3 is made up of 15 amino acids. V lost 2 bases to trimming and J lost 0 bases; unmatched junction nucleotides: 4.

This clonotype occurred many times. The chain uses TRBV29-1 and TRBJ2-3, with D uncertain. CDR1 is SQVTM, CDR2 ANQGSEA, per germline. This CDR3 region has 14 residues. Trimming left V 3 bases short and J 4 bases short, with 14 bases between. CDR3 nucleotide sequence: TGCAGCGTTGAGGGCGGTCTATCCCCAGATACGCAGTATTTT. As protein: CSVEGGLSPDTQYF.

About this clonotype: A much bigger clone sits one base away, suggesting this may be a read error. The rearrangement uses TRBV5-5 and TRBJ2-4; possibly TRBD1 for D (6 bases). Per germline, CDR1 SGHKS and CDR2 YYEKEE (reference sequence). CDR3 size: 15 residues. CDR3 in DNA: TGTGCCAGCAGCCCCTCGGACAGACGAAGGAGCATTGAGTACTTC. As protein: CASSPSDRRRSIEYF.

In its sample, this clonotype was seen many times. This chain links TRBV29-1 with TRBJ2-2, with TRBD1 identical over 9 bases. After removal of 6 bases from V and 4 bases from J, the junction contained 6 bases not matched to a gene. CDR3 size: 14 residues. Germline loops: CDR1 SQVTM, CDR2 ANQGSEA. CDR3 DNA: TGCAGCGTCAACAGGGGGCTGACCACCGGGGAGCTGTTTTTT. Translated, it gives CSVNRGLTTGELFF.

The chain has TRBV28 and TRBJ1-2; D unresolved. The CDR3 length is 14 residues. Deletions cut 5 bases from V and 0 bases from J, with 10 bases between. CDR1 MDHEN and CDR2 SYDVKM come from the germline V gene. Written as DNA, the CDR3 is TGTGCCAGCAGTCTCCTTTGGTCTAACTATGGCTACACCTTC. It specifies CASSLLWSNYGYTF.

This clonotype was seen a few times. The chain carries TRBV2 and TRBJ2-1, with a possible D match to TRBD2 (5 bases). Trimming left V 8 bases short and J 1 base short, with 12 bases between. The length of the CDR3 is 14 residues. The V gene's germline CDR1 is SNHLY and CDR2 FYNNEI. CDR3 bases: TGTGCCAGCGAAGAGGTAGCGTCCTACAATGAGCAGTTCTTC. It codes for CASEEVASYNEQFF.

There are many counts of this clonotype. The rearrangement uses TRBV20-1 and TRBJ1-1; D remains ambiguous. Germline V gene data show CDR1 as DFQATT and CDR2 as SNEGSKA (reference sequence). The CDR3 sequence is 15 residues long. Trimming left V 0 bases short and J 10 bases short, with 21 bases between. CDR3 coding DNA: TGCAGTGCTAGAGATGGGCGCCAAGGGAGAGGAGTAGCTTTCTTT. Translating gives CSARDGRQGRGVAFF.

The chain links TRBV10-3 to TRBJ2-5, with 7 bases aligning to TRBD2. J gave up 2 bases and V 10 bases, and 10 bases lay outside the gene matches. CDR3 length: 14 residues. Per the germline V gene, CDR1 is ENHRY and CDR2 is SYGVKD. The CDR3 DNA follows: TGTGCCACCCGAAACGGACTAGAACAAGAGACCCAGTACTTC. It translates to CATRNGLEQETQYF.